The rows below give T cell receptor beta chains drawn from one sample of a study of preoperative IRX-2 immunotherapy in early breast cancer. TCRdb's table, derived via immunoSEQ multiplex PCR, lists solely in-frame clones and lacks some. The sample includes under 30,000 clones, approximately 90% seen only once; the top ten take around 27%. The sequences come from tumor tissue, collected after IRX-2 immunotherapy. The origin of the receptors is a human donor with breast cancer. The conserved cysteine and the conserved F or W are not part of the CDR3 here. Each record gives: V gene, CDR3 protein.

>TRBV2
ASNRRAQETQY
>TRBV7-8
ASSLIARTGIKTQY
>TRBV5-5
ASSLGPYPNQPQH
>TRBV5-1
ASSFLDTTEAF
>TRBV5-1
ASSLWQGATDTQY
>TRBV11-3
ASSLGAGDTGELF
>TRBV18
ASSPKGGNEQF
>TRBV6-5
ASSSGGAGDSPLH
>TRBV4-1
ASSQDGYGYT
>TRBV6-1
ASKVATGYNSPLH
>TRBV10-3
AISDEGGYNSPLH
>TRBV7-3
ASSPWGGDTGELF
>TRBV27
ASRPPWGARGEAF
>TRBV11-1
ASSLAQDSGKGYT
>TRBV2
ASSESSGGAAETQY
>TRBV5-1
ASSLGSNYGYT
>TRBV6-5
ASSYEGGPRETQY
>TRBV6-5
ASSFRGSSDTEAF
>TRBV6-5
ASSYSRDQPQH
>TRBV10-2
ASSHTGGDLALH
>TRBV11-1
ASSRGLGSSYEQY
>TRBV7-2
ASSWTGTSGLFTDTQY
>TRBV30
AVSGDRANSPLH
>TRBV29-1
SVGANQHSEAF
>TRBV18
ASSPENEKLF
>TRBV10-3
AISGVDNQPQH
>TRBV19
ASIGQAGGRSNQPQH
>TRBV28
ASSPPGRATNEKLF
>TRBV28
ASKLQGGYGYT
>TRBV7-9
ASSLLETSGGAKLF
>TRBV10-2
ASSAGNSGFTLH
>TRBV15
ATSRGRHNEQF
>TRBV4-1
ASRLLLGQGGEKLF
>TRBV5-5
ASSLAGTGANVLT
>TRBV5-1
ASSLGSGKGETQY
>TRBV28
ASSPWTSGGGTDTQY
>TRBV11-3
ASRLAAGTHNSPLH
>TRBV2
ASNYGTGREGEQY
>TRBV7-6
ASSLAWSGGGLDTQY
>TRBV28
ASSSRGWYGETQY
>TRBV10-3
AIGQTGAYTGELF
>TRBV11-2
ASSLVRGGAPGELF
>TRBV7-9
ASSLGRPEAF
>TRBV6-1
ASRDRGGNYGYT
>TRBV11-2
ASSLGQVDIQY
>TRBV7-3
ASSAGLVSYNEQF
>TRBV9
ASSVGDRGRDTEAF
>TRBV4-2
ASSRRGQGAGELF
>TRBV7-9
ASGQRGQGGTEAF